One sample yielded the 22 T cell receptor beta chains listed below, sequenced in a study of T-cell memory formation after mild COVID-19. Each CDR3 protein is one row after TCRdb ran MiXCR on the 5' RACE reads. In the table there are 190,000 or so distinct CDR3 sequences, more than 9% of which are singletons. The sample consisted of PBMCs or a T cell subset sorted from them (not recorded which). The receptors originated from a man aged 18 to 35 who had mild COVID-19 (a few samples of this study predate the infection). Cell type and time point are not known.

This rearrangement joins TRBV27 to TRBJ2-3; D remains unclear. The CDR3 is made up of 13 amino acids. Germline CDR1 and CDR2: MNHEY and SMNVEV (reference sequence). V was shortened by 6 bases and J by 2 bases, with 9 bases between the two germline ends. This CDR3 is CASRPRVTDTQYF. CDR3 sequence (DNA): TGTGCCAGCAGGCCCCGGGTCACAGATACGCAGTATTTT.

This clonotype was seen more than once but under ten times. This chain joins TRBV6-5 and TRBJ2-5, with D possibly matching TRBD2 (5 bases). The germline V and J ends were trimmed by 0 bases and 4 bases, with 9 bases remaining between them. CDR3 length: 14 amino acids. The germline V gene has CDR1 MNHEY and CDR2 SVGAGI. The CDR3 protein is CASSYSPGSETQYF. CDR3 bases: TGTGCCAGCAGTTACTCACCGGGATCAGAGACCCAGTACTTC.

This clonotype was observed a handful of times. V and J are TRBV19 and TRBJ2-1; 7 nucleotides align to TRBD2. The CDR3 contains 11 residues. Germline CDR1 LNHDA, CDR2 SQIVND (reference sequence). The V segment lost 10 bases and the J segment 11 bases; nucleotides outside the gene matches: 8. CDR3 in DNA: TGTGCCACCGGGGAGGGACGCAAGCAGTTCTTC. As protein: CATGEGRKQFF.

This clonotype was observed a few times. The chain uses TRBV12-3 or TRBV12-4 and TRBJ2-2, with D possibly TRBD1 on 5 matching bases. With 5 bases removed from V and 2 bases from J, the gap between germline ends came to 12 bases. There are 15 residues in the CDR3. The CDR3 DNA sequence: TGTGCCAGCAGTCCCTGGGGCGGAAACACCGGGGAGCTGTTTTTT. The encoded protein is CASSPWGGNTGELFF.

This clonotype was observed a handful of times. The genes are TRBV20-1 and TRBJ2-7, with TRBD1 matching over 7 bases. With V trimmed by 5 bases and J by 2 bases, 6 bases remained unmatched. In germline, CDR1 is DFQATT, CDR2 SNEGSKA (reference sequence). There are 13 residues in the CDR3. The CDR3 coding sequence is TGCAGTGCTTGGACAGGACAAACCTACGAGCAGTACGTC. This sequence encodes CSAWTGQTYEQYV.

The sample holds many counts of this clonotype. The chain carries TRBV5-1 and TRBJ2-7; 9 bases map to TRBD1. Trimming removed 3 bases from V and 2 bases from J; junction bases left unmatched: 3. Germline CDR1 SGHRS, CDR2 YFSETQ. This CDR3 region has 14 residues. In DNA, the CDR3 is TGCGCCAGCAGCTCGGACAGGGGCGCCTACGAGCAGTACTTC. This encodes CASSSDRGAYEQYF.

The rearrangement joins TRBV24-1 to TRBJ2-3; 8 bases are a match to TRBD1. The germline V gene has CDR1 KGHDR and CDR2 SFDVKD. The CDR3 contains 13 residues. J was trimmed by 6 bases and V by 3 bases; bases with no gene match: 1. DNA for the CDR3: TGTGCCACCAGTGATCGGGACAGGGATACGCAGTATTTT. It is translated as CATSDRDRDTQYF.

This clonotype was found many times. This chain links TRBV7-7 with TRBJ2-1, with D maybe TRBD2 (7 bases). Trimming removed 1 base at V and 6 bases at J, with 16 bases between. The CDR3 length is 16 residues. Germline values: CDR1 SSHAT, CDR2 FNYEAQ (reference sequence). This CDR3 is CASSLEFGGPGNEQFF. CDR3 nucleotides: TGTGCCAGCAGCTTAGAATTCGGGGGGCCGGGCAATGAGCAGTTCTTC.

This chain connects TRBV4-1 to TRBJ2-5; 14 bases map to TRBD2. Looked up from germline, CDR1 is MGHRA and CDR2 is YSYEKL. The CDR3 extends over 17 amino acids. V dropped 3 bases and J dropped 4; count of bases not matched to a gene: 7. CDR3 residues: CASSQETSGGAGETQYF. The CDR3 bases are TGCGCCAGCAGCCAGGAGACTAGCGGGGGGGCCGGAGAGACCCAGTACTTC.

The table lists this clonotype with a few counts. This sequence joins TRBV5-1 and TRBJ2-6; D is perhaps TRBD1 or TRBD2 (6 bases each). Germline-derived CDR1 and CDR2 are SGHRS and YFSETQ. The CDR3 extends over 16 amino acids. The V and J ends lost 4 bases and 0 bases respectively, with 11 bases between them. CDR3 nucleotide sequence: TGCGCCAGCAGCCCGGGGGCCCCCTCTGGGGCCAACGTCCTGACTTTC. Protein product: CASSPGAPSGANVLTF.

This clonotype has only a few counts. The V gene is TRBV10-3, the J gene TRBJ2-4; 7 nucleotides line up with TRBD1. The CDR3 loop spans 13 amino acids. The germline CDR1 and CDR2 sequences are ENHRY and SYGVKD. J was trimmed by 10 bases and V by 8 bases; bases with no gene match: 11. The CDR3 nucleotides read TGTGCCATCTCCGACAGGGTAGGGATAATTCAGTACTTC. Its translation is CAISDRVGIIQYF.

This clonotype is termed medium-sized (0.01 to 0.1%). The chain combines TRBV12-3 or TRBV12-4 with TRBJ2-2, with D perhaps matching TRBD1 (5 bases). Trimming left V 7 bases short and J 4 bases short, with 28 bases between. The CDR3 is made up of 19 amino acids. The CDR3 region has the DNA TGTGCCAGCAAAATTTACAGGTTTCAAGGGGTGCTATTCACCGGGGAGCTGTTTTTT. Residues: CASKIYRFQGVLFTGELFF.

There are a few counts of this clonotype. The chain recombines TRBV7-2 with TRBJ1-2; no reliable D call. Germline CDR1 reads SGHTA; CDR2 reads FQGNSA. Trimming removed 6 bases from V and 4 bases from J, with 12 bases in between. The CDR3 length is 13 residues. This CDR3 reads CASSRRDFYGYTF. The CDR3, as DNA: TGTGCCAGCAGTAGAAGGGATTTCTATGGCTACACCTTC.

J is TRBJ2-5 and V is TRBV7-2, with D perhaps TRBD1 (5 bases). The CDR3 is made up of 14 amino acids. Trimming left V 2 bases short and J 2 bases short, with 9 bases between. Germline lookup yields CDR1 SGHTA and CDR2 FQGNSA. The CDR3 nucleotides read TGTGCCAGCAGCTTATACCAGGGACAAGAGACCCAGTACTTC. Translation gives CASSLYQGQETQYF.

This clonotype was detected a few times. The chain has TRBV6-1 and TRBJ1-5; D call uncertain. Germline V lookup: CDR1 MNHNS, CDR2 SASEGT. This CDR3 has 14 amino acids. Trimming shortened V by 3 bases and J by 4 bases, and 10 bases separated the two germline ends. The CDR3 sequence: CASSERRLNQPQHF. The CDR3 DNA follows: TGTGCCAGCAGTGAGAGGAGGTTAAATCAGCCCCAGCATTTT.

Only a few counts were recorded for this clonotype. V usage is TRBV28 and J usage is TRBJ1-2, with a weak D call TRBD1 (6 bases). Trimming removed 8 bases from V and 2 bases from J, with 18 bases in between. The CDR3 sequence is 15 residues long. The germline V gene encodes CDR1 MDHEN and CDR2 SYDVKM. CDR3 nucleotide sequence: TGTGCCAGCTTTGGTGGGGGGCTAGCGAACTATGGCTACACCTTC. It encodes CASFGGGLANYGYTF.

This clonotype was recorded many times. The chain is built from TRBV5-5 and TRBJ2-1; D may be TRBD2 (6 bases). There are 15 residues in the CDR3. Germline loops: CDR1 SGHKS, CDR2 YYEKEE (reference sequence). V dropped 5 bases and J dropped 0 bases, with 12 bases sitting between them. The CDR3, as DNA: TGTGCCAGCAGGCGACTAGACGGCTCCTACAATGAGCAGTTCTTC. Protein product: CASRRLDGSYNEQFF. The complete variable domain, with remaining parts taken from reference TRBV5-5 and TRBJ2-1, reads DAGVTQSPTHLIKTRGQQVTLRCSPISGHKSVSWYQQVLGQGPQFIFQYYEKEERGRGNFPDRFSARQFPNYSSELNVNALLLGDSALYLCASRRLDGSYNEQFFGPGTRLTVL.

This clonotype occurred many times. V gene TRBV5-6 combines with J gene TRBJ1-6, with D perhaps matching TRBD1 (5 bases). Germline loops: CDR1 SGHDT, CDR2 YYEEEE. The CDR3 consists of 17 residues. The germline V and J ends were trimmed by 0 bases and 8 bases, with 18 bases remaining between them. The CDR3 sequence is CASSLGPGHPAYSPLHF. The CDR3 nucleotides read TGTGCCAGCAGCTTGGGGCCCGGACATCCTGCGTATTCACCCCTCCACTTT. Based on the CDR3 plus reference TRBV5-6 and TRBJ1-6, the full variable domain is DAGVTQSPTHLIKTRGQQVTLRCSPKSGHDTVSWYQQALGQGPQFIFQYYEEEERQRGNFPDRFSGHQFPNYSSELNVNALLLGDSALYLCASSLGPGHPAYSPLHFGNGTRLTVT.

This chain links TRBV12-3 or TRBV12-4 with TRBJ2-2, with 12 bases aligning to TRBD2. The CDR3 contains 16 residues. With V trimmed by 5 bases and J by 6 bases, 7 bases remained unmatched. The CDR3 is CASSGRLAGDPGELFF. The CDR3, as DNA: TGTGCCAGCAGTGGGAGACTAGCGGGGGATCCCGGGGAGCTGTTTTTT.

This clonotype was seen only a few times. The chain combines TRBV7-9 with TRBJ1-2, with 9 positions matching TRBD1. Germline assignment: CDR1 SEHNR and CDR2 FQNEAQ (reference sequence). The trim removed 5 bases at V and 6 bases at J, leaving 7 bases unmatched. The CDR3 is 14 residues long. CDR3 DNA: TGTGCCAGCAGCCTATGGACAGGGGTGGATGGCTACACCTTC. Protein sequence: CASSLWTGVDGYTF. The entire variable domain, with the rest obtained from reference TRBV7-9 and TRBJ1-2, is as follows: DTGVSQNPRHKITKRGQNVTFRCDPISEHNRLYWYRQTLGQGPEFLTYFQNEAQLEKSRLLSDRFSAERPKGSFSTLEIQRTEQGDSAMYLCASSLWTGVDGYTFGSGTRLTVV.

The chain is built from TRBV9 and TRBJ2-5; TRBD1 matches 7 bases. The V gene end was trimmed by 0 bases and the J gene end by 4 bases; junction bases not matched to a gene: 9. The CDR3 has 16 amino acids. Germline-derived CDR1 and CDR2 are SGDLS and YYNGEE. For the CDR3, the DNA is TGTGCCAGCAGCGTAGCAAGGGGGCCAGTTGGAGAGACCCAGTACTTC. The encoded protein is CASSVARGPVGETQYF. The full variable domain, in which reference TRBV9 and TRBJ2-5 provide the parts outside the CDR3, is DSGVTQTPKHLITATGQRVTLRCSPRSGDLSVYWYQQSLDQGLQFLIQYYNGEERAKGNILERFSAQQFPDLHSELNLSSLELGDSALYFCASSVARGPVGETQYFGPGTRLLVL.

This clonotype was recorded at least ten times. The chain combines TRBV12-3 or TRBV12-4 with TRBJ1-3, with D possibly being TRBD1 (5 bases). This CDR3 comprises 16 residues. V was shortened by 5 bases and J by 2 bases, with 16 bases between the two germline ends. This chain's CDR3 is CASSPPGGAAGNTIYF. CDR3 in DNA: TGTGCCAGCAGTCCTCCCGGGGGTGCAGCTGGAAACACCATATATTTT.